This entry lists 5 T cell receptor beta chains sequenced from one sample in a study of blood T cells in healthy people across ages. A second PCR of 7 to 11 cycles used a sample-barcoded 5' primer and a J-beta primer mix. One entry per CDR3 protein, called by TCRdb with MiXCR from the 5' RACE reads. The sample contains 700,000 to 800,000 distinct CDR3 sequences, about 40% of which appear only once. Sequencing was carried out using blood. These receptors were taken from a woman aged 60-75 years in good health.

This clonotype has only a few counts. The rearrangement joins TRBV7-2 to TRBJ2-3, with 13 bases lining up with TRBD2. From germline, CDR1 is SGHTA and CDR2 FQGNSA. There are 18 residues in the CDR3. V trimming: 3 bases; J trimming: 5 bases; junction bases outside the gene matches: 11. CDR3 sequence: CASSFSLTSGGTGDTQYF. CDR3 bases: TGTGCCAGCAGCTTCTCCCTGACTAGCGGGGGGACCGGAGATACGCAGTATTTT.

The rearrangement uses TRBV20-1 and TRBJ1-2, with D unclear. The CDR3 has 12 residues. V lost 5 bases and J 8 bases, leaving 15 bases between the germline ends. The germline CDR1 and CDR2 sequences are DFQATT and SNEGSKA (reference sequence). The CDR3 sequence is CSAPVGSRGYTF. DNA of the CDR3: TGCAGTGCTCCCGTAGGCAGTCGGGGCTACACCTTC.

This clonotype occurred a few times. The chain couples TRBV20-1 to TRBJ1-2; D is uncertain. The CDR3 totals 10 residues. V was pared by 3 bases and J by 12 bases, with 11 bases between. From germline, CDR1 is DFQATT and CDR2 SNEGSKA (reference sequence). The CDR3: CSASLGSHTF. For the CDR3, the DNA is TGCAGTGCTAGTCTGGGATCCCACACCTTC.

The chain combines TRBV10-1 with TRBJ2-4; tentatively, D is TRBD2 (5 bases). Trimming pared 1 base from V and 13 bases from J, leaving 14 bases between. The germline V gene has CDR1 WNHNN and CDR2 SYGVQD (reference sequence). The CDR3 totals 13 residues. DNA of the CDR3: TGCGCCAGCAGTGAGTTATGGACTGCCGTGCAGTACTTC. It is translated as CASSELWTAVQYF.

The CDR3 protein is CASYLGTGGLSYEQYF. Written as DNA, the CDR3 is TGTGCCAGCTACCTTGGGACAGGGGGCCTCTCCTACGAGCAGTACTTC. The genes are TRBV6-1 and TRBJ2-7, with 12 bases that match TRBD1. V trimming: 8 bases; J trimming: 0 bases; junction bases outside the gene matches: 8. The germline gives CDR1 MNHNS, CDR2 SASEGT. The CDR3 sequence is 16 residues long.